Reported below is one T cell receptor beta chain. Its antigen is still unknown. The sample originates from a study of Graves' ophthalmopathy and Graves' hyperthyroidism. Points from the study as a whole: In separating ophthalmopathy from stable hyperthyroidism, a 13-signature model achieved about 90% sensitivity and 75% to 84% specificity.

The diagnosis was founded upon clinical symptoms, serum thyroxine, TRAb, thyroid ultrasound and orbital computed tomography. The V end was cut by 4 bases, the J end by 9 bases, with 16 bases between. Germline lookup yields CDR1 SGHVS and CDR2 FQNEAQ. The CDR3 sequence is 15 residues long. CDR3 regions of TCR beta were amplified from RNA transcripts. The authors performed first-round RT-PCR with HTBI primers and then a second-round multiplex PCR. Via MiXCR, TCRdb re-called the multiplex PCR reads, giving one row per CDR3 protein. The table records about 700,000 distinct CDR3 sequences, just over 40% of them present only once.

V usage is TRBV7-8 and J usage is TRBJ1-6, with D possibly matching TRBD1 (6 bases). The sequence derives from an adult man with Graves' ophthalmopathy. Sequences were obtained from peripheral blood. This chain's CDR3 is CASSSGTRGGSPLHF. CDR3 bases: TGTGCCAGCAGCTCCGGGACCAGGGGAGGTTCACCCCTCCACTTT.